This T cell receptor (beta chain) was retrieved from a study of identifying expanded T cells in peripheral blood. Collection occurred without any documented infections or immune events in donors. Findings of the study overall: Variance in clone template counts between roughly two-week samples significantly increased with total template count across all healthy donors. Technical replicates showed approximately 1.2 changed clones; approximately two weeks 15 to 20; four weeks 19.

The protocol was immunoSEQ multiplex PCR, while the TCRdb copy is restricted to in-frame clones and leaves out a portion. The table lists more than 85,000 clones, roughly nine tenths of them singletons. As regards this clone: Antigen: not known.

The CDR3 contains 16 residues. The germline gives CDR1 SGDLS, CDR2 YYNGEE. After removal of 0 bases from V and 3 bases from J, the junction contained 7 bases not matched to a gene. The TCR originated in a person aged 18-70 years in good health. Sequencing was done on a sample of blood. The J gene is TRBJ2-3, the V gene TRBV9; 7 bases are a match to TRBD2. The CDR3 region is CASSVAGGPRTDTQYF. DNA of the CDR3: TGTGCCAGCAGCGTAGCGGGGGGTCCGAGGACAGATACGCAGTATTTT.